The 15 T cell receptor beta chains below come from one sample, sequenced in a study of shared clonotypes between healthy human individuals. The data were produced by immunoSEQ multiplex PCR, yet TCRdb's version contains in-frame clones alone and is incomplete. The data contain about 2.1 million clones, roughly 93% of them singletons. Positive CCR7 selection of CD45RO-negative cells yielded the naive CD8 cells, and terminally differentiated effector memory CD45RA+ cells were excluded. The sample taken for sequencing was naive CD8+ T cells from PBMCs. Receptors originate from a man between 18 and 35 years old in good health. Some clones in this sample may be carry-over from other donors' samples.

The chain joins TRBV4-3 to TRBJ2-7; the D gene is possibly TRBD1 (6 bases). The V gene lost 5 bases and the J gene lost 4 bases, with 12 bases spanning the gap. CDR1 LGHNA and CDR2 YSLEER come from the germline V gene. The length of the CDR3 is 13 residues. CDR3 DNA sequence: TGCGCCAGCAGCTCAGGGGCCGAGTACGAGCAGTACTTC. Encoded protein: CASSSGAEYEQYF.

This sequence joins TRBV7-9 and TRBJ2-1, with 8 bases matching TRBD2. Germline V gene lookup returns CDR1 SEHNR and CDR2 FQNEAQ (reference sequence). V lost 5 bases and J lost 4; bases outside the gene matches: 10. The CDR3 runs 16 residues. The chain's CDR3 is CASSPLSGTEYNEQFF. The DNA of the CDR3 is TGTGCCAGCAGCCCCCTTAGCGGGACCGAATACAATGAGCAGTTCTTC.

The chain joins TRBV21-1 to TRBJ2-7; no DNA check was done on the table's D call, TRBD1. TRBV21-1 is noted as a pseudogene. The CDR3 consists of 15 residues. CDR3 sequence reads: CASSVRDRETYEQYF. DNA for the CDR3: TGTGCCAGCAGCGTCCGGGACAGGGAGACCTACGAGCAGTACTTC.

CDR3 DNA sequence: TGTGCCAGCAGCCCAAGTCCCGGGACAGGAGTGAGCACTGAAGCTTTCTTT. It yields the protein CASSPSPGTGVSTEAFF. J is TRBJ1-1 and V is TRBV7-9, with 8 bases fitting TRBD1. Germline-derived CDR1 and CDR2 are SEHNR and FQNEAQ (reference sequence). This CDR3 has 17 amino acids. V shed 5 bases, J shed 4 bases, and the junction held 15 bases outside the gene matches.

This clone appeared a single time. The chain is built from TRBV28 and TRBJ2-2, with a tentative D call TRBD2 (5 bases). CDR3 length: 15 residues. Germline V gene data show CDR1 as MDHEN and CDR2 as SYDVKM. V was clipped by 6 bases and J by 6 bases, with 17 bases between them. This CDR3 is CASSPAGVVAGELFF. CDR3 coding DNA: TGTGCCAGCAGCCCCGCCGGGGTCGTGGCCGGGGAGCTGTTTTTT.

The chain uses TRBV4-1 and TRBJ2-7; D is uncertain. Germline V gene sequence: CDR1 MGHRA, CDR2 YSYEKL. The CDR3 has 14 residues. V gave up 2 bases and J gave up 2 bases, with 10 bases separating them. CDR3 nucleotides: TGCGCCAGCAGCCAACCACAGCTTCCCTACGAGCAGTACTTC. It yields the protein CASSQPQLPYEQYF.

This clone turned up a few times. This rearrangement joins TRBV4-2 to TRBJ1-1, with 9 bases that match TRBD1. With V trimmed by 4 bases and J by 1 base, 7 bases remained unmatched. Germline CDR1 and CDR2: LGHNA and YNFKEQ. This CDR3 has 16 residues. The CDR3 protein is CASSPRTGATNTEAFF. CDR3 bases: TGTGCCAGCAGCCCAAGGACAGGGGCGACGAACACTGAAGCTTTCTTT.

This rearrangement joins TRBV20-1 to TRBJ2-1; 9 nucleotides match TRBD1. J gave up 10 bases and V 5 bases, and 3 bases lay outside the gene matches. Germline V gene sequence: CDR1 DFQATT, CDR2 SNEGSKA (reference sequence). This CDR3 comprises 11 residues. The CDR3 reads CSARTGDEQFF. The CDR3, as DNA: TGCAGTGCTCGGACAGGGGACGAGCAGTTCTTC.

This chain connects TRBV4-1 to TRBJ2-7, with D perhaps TRBD1 or TRBD2 (5 bases each). Between the trimmed V and J ends, which lost 0 bases and 12 bases, there was a span of 12 bases. This CDR3 has 12 amino acids. CDR1 is MGHRA, CDR2 YSYEKL, per germline. The CDR3 DNA sequence: TGCGCCAGCAGCCAAGATCCGGGACGCATGTACTTC. Amino acids: CASSQDPGRMYF.

The V gene is TRBV25-1, the J gene TRBJ1-4, with D possibly TRBD1 on 5 matching bases. CDR1 and CDR2 from the germline V gene are MGHDK and SYGVNS. The CDR3 loop spans 14 amino acids. The germline V and J ends were trimmed by 3 bases and 8 bases, with 13 bases remaining between them. This chain's CDR3 is CASSEGPRGEKLFF. The CDR3 DNA is TGTGCCAGCAGTGAGGGGCCCCGCGGGGAAAAACTGTTTTTT. The variable domain in full, completed from reference TRBV25-1 and TRBJ1-4, reads EADIYQTPRYLVIGTGKKITLECSQTMGHDKMYWYQQDPGMELHLIHYSYGVNSTEKGDLSSESTVSRIRTEHFPLTLESARPSHTSQYLCASSEGPRGEKLFFGSGTQLSVL.

About this clone itself: This specimen includes other DNA sequences encoding the same CDR3. The chain combines TRBV4-1 with TRBJ1-4, with D hard to call. The length of the CDR3 is 12 residues. Germline V gene lookup returns CDR1 MGHRA and CDR2 YSYEKL. Trimming pared 0 bases from V and 8 bases from J, leaving 4 bases between. CDR3 bases: TGCGCCAGCAGCCAAGAGGGCGAAAAACTGTTTTTT. As protein: CASSQEGEKLFF.

This chain links TRBV6-5 with TRBJ2-7; perhaps TRBD1 as D (5 bases). The CDR3 has 16 residues. V shed 3 bases and J shed 1 base, with 16 bases lying between them. Looked up from germline, CDR1 is MNHEY and CDR2 is SVGAGI. This CDR3 is CASSYSPLTVSYEQYF. CDR3 nucleotides: TGTGCCAGCAGTTATTCCCCCCTGACAGTTTCCTACGAGCAGTACTTC.

V gene TRBV15 combines with J gene TRBJ2-3; TRBD1 aligns across 7 bases. J lost 5 bases, V lost 2 bases, and 1 base had no gene match. Looked up from germline, CDR1 is LNHNV and CDR2 is YYDKDF (reference sequence). The CDR3 sequence is 13 residues long. In nucleotides, the CDR3 is TGTGCCACCAGCAGAACAGGGGAAGATACGCAGTATTTT. Residues: CATSRTGEDTQYF.

The chain carries TRBV30 and TRBJ1-2, with no clear D. Germline V CDR1 and CDR2: GTSNPN, SVGIG (reference sequence). Between the trimmed V and J ends, which lost 3 bases and 5 bases, there was a span of 13 bases. The CDR3 runs to 13 residues. The CDR3, as DNA: TGTGCCTGGAGGGACGGAGGCACATATGGCTACACCTTC. Translated: CAWRDGGTYGYTF. The full variable domain, in which reference TRBV30 and TRBJ1-2 provide the parts outside the CDR3, is SQTIHQWPATLVQPVGSPLSLECTVEGTSNPNLYWYRQAAGRGLQLLFYSVGIGQISSEVPQNLSASRPQDRQFILSSKKLLLSDSGFYLCAWRDGGTYGYTFGSGTRLTVV.

On this clone: Within the sample, other DNA sequences also encode this same CDR3. The V gene is TRBV28, the J gene TRBJ1-5; 7 positions match TRBD1. This CDR3 spans 13 amino acids. Germline loops: CDR1 MDHEN, CDR2 SYDVKM. Trimming at V came to 1 base and at J to 7 bases, leaving 1 base not matched to a gene. The CDR3 DNA is TGTGCCAGCAGTTTATACAGGGGCCAGCCCCAGCATTTT. The encoded protein is CASSLYRGQPQHF.